Shown below are 4 T cell receptor beta chains from a single sample sequenced in a study of blood T cells in healthy people across ages (dated by TCRdb to the mid-2010s). Library construction relied on 5' RACE. The reads were generated on an Illumina HiSeq 2500. A second PCR of roughly 7 to 11 cycles was performed with a sample-barcoded 5' primer and a J-beta primer mix. TCRdb reran the public reads through fastp at Q25 and MiXCR, keeping productive beta chains. Identical CDR3 protein sequences are pooled into one entry, listed with their most common genes and DNA. Recorded for this sample are about 500,000 distinct CDR3 sequences; 20% to 30% of them occurred a single time. Under 9% of the sample comes from the top ten. The sample was also reused in another study, on T cells of mothers and their children.

The sequenced sample was blood. Receptor source: a boy between 10 and 17 years old in good health.

This rearrangement joins TRBV6-6 to TRBJ2-7; D is unclear. The CDR3 is made up of 13 amino acids. Germline V CDR1 and CDR2: MNHNY, SVGAGI (reference sequence). Trimming removed 2 bases at V and 1 base at J, with 6 bases between. CDR3 loop: CASSYPESYEQYF. The CDR3 bases are TGTGCCAGCAGTTACCCGGAGTCCTACGAGCAGTACTTC.

This clonotype has just a few counts. The chain uses TRBV6-5 and TRBJ2-7, with TRBD1 matching 9 bases. Germline lookup yields CDR1 MNHEY and CDR2 SVGAGI. The J segment lost 4 bases and the V segment lost 2 bases, leaving 3 bases of the junction unmatched. This CDR3 comprises 14 residues. CDR3 DNA sequence: TGTGCCAGCAGTTACACCGGGACAGGGTACGAGCAGTACTTC. Amino acids: CASSYTGTGYEQYF.

Only a few counts were recorded for this clonotype. The CDR3 sequence is CSVGAGQETQYF. The CDR3 coding sequence is TGCAGCGTTGGTGCGGGGCAGGAGACCCAGTACTTC. This chain uses TRBV29-1 with TRBJ2-5, with D perhaps TRBD2 (6 bases). The CDR3 sequence is 12 residues long. Germline V gene lookup returns CDR1 SQVTM and CDR2 ANQGSEA. Trimming left V 4 bases short and J 5 bases short, with 11 bases between. The full variable domain, its missing parts supplied by reference TRBV29-1 and TRBJ2-5, is SAVISQKPSRDICQRGTSLTIQCQVDSQVTMMFWYRQQPGQSLTLIATANQGSEATYESGFVIDKFPISRPNLTFSTLTVSNMSPEDSSIYLCSVGAGQETQYFGPGTRLLVL.

This clonotype was seen only a few times. The chain recombines TRBV20-1 with TRBJ2-7; D is tentatively TRBD1 or TRBD2 (7 bases each). CDR3 length: 13 residues. The V gene lost 3 bases and the J gene lost 7 bases, with 16 bases spanning the gap. Germline V gives CDR1 DFQATT, CDR2 SNEGSKA (reference sequence). The CDR3 coding sequence is TGCAGTGCTAGCCAGGGGGGGGGTAGGGAGCAGTACTTC. This sequence encodes CSASQGGGREQYF.